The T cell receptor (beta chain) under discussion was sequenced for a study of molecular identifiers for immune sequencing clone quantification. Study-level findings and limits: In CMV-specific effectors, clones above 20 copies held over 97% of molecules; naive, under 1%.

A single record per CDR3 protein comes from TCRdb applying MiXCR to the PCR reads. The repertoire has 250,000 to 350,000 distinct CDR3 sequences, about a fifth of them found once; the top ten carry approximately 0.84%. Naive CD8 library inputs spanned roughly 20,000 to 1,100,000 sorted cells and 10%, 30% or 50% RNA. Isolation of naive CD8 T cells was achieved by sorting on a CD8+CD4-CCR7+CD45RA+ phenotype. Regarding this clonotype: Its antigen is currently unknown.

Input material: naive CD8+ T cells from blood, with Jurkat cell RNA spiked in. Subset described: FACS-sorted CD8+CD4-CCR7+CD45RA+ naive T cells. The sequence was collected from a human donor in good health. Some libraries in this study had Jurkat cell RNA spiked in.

CDR3 protein: CASRSWGQGSFDYGYTF. The CDR3 coding sequence is TGTGCCAGCAGGTCATGGGGACAGGGGTCGTTTGACTATGGCTACACCTTC. The chain joins TRBV2 to TRBJ1-2; TRBD1 agrees at 10 bases. Germline values: CDR1 SNHLY, CDR2 FYNNEI. With V trimmed by 6 bases and J by 3 bases, 13 bases remained unmatched. There are 17 residues in the CDR3.